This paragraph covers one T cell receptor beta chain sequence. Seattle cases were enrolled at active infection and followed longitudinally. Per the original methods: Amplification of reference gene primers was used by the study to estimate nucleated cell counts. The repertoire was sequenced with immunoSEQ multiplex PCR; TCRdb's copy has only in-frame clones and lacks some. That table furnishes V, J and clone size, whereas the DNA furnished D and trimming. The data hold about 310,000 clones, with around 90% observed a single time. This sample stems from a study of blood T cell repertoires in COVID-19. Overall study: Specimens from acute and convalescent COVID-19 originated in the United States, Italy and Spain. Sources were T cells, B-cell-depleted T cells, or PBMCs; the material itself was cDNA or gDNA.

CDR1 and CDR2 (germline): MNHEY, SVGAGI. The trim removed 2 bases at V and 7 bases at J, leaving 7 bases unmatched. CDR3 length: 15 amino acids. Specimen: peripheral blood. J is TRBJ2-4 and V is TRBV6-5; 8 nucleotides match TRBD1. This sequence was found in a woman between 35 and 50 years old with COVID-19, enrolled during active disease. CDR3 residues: CASSYTDRVWNIQYF. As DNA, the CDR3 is TGTGCCAGCAGTTACACGGACAGGGTATGGAACATTCAGTACTTC.